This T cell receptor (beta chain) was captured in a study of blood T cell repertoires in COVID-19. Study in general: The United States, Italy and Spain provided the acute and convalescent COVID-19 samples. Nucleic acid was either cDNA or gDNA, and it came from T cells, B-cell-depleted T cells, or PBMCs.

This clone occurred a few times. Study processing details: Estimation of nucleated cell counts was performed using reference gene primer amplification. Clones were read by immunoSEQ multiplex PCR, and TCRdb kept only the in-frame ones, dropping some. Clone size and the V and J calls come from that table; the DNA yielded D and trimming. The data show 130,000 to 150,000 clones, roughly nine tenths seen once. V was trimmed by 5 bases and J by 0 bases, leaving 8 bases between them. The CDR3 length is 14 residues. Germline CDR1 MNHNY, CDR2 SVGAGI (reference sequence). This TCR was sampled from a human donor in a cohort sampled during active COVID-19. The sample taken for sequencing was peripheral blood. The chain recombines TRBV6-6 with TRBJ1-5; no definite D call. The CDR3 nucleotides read TGTGCCAGCAGTGCCGGTAATAGCAATCAGCCCCAGCATTTT. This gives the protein CASSAGNSNQPQHF.